This T cell receptor (beta chain) was captured in a study of CD8+CD57+ T cells in acquired aplastic anemia. The overall study: The average for DNA from sorted CD4+ and CD8+ cells was approximately 3.2 ug. Findings and limits, study-wide: Roughly 31 was the count of CD8+ CDR3 sequences that patients shared with controls.

Trimming left V 0 bases short and J 4 bases short, with 8 bases between. The germline V gene encodes CDR1 SGDLS and CDR2 YYNGEE. This CDR3 is 14 amino acids long. This clonotype showed up many times. Its antigen remains unknown. TCR beta VDJ and CDR3 were profiled, and genomic DNA was the template. TCRdb re-derived calls from the reads in MiXCR, one entry per CDR3 protein. The sample contains 150,000 to 200,000 distinct CDR3 sequences, about 50% of which appear only once. Patients who underwent sequencing had shown CD8+CD57+ cell expansion by flow cytometry. The receptor was derived from a human donor with aplastic anemia. J is TRBJ1-5 and V is TRBV9; D is possibly TRBD1 (5 bases). The sequencing input was sorted CD4+, CD8+, or CD8+CD57+ T cells (not recorded which) from PBMCs. Written as DNA, the CDR3 is TGTGCCAGCAGCGTAGAAGCAGGGAATCAGCCCCAGCATTTT. Translated: CASSVEAGNQPQHF.